Below, 13 T cell receptor beta chains from the same sample are listed, as sequenced in a study of control samples from healthy donors and cancer patients. Repertoires were generated with immunoSEQ multiplex PCR, while TCRdb's copy carries only in-frame clones and drops some. The table records some 100,000 clones, roughly 90% of them present only once. Sequenced material: blood. These receptors originate from a man aged 25 to 40 in good health.

CDR3 protein: CASSFGVNYGYTF. Written as DNA, the CDR3 is TGTGCCAGCAGTTTTGGGGTGAACTATGGCTACACCTTC. The V gene is TRBV27, the J gene TRBJ1-2, with D hard to call. The CDR3 length is 13 residues. Trimming cost V 3 bases and J 2 bases, with 7 bases left between them. Germline lookup yields CDR1 MNHEY and CDR2 SMNVEV (reference sequence).

The chain combines TRBV27 with TRBJ1-1; possibly TRBD1 for D (5 bases). This CDR3 region has 14 residues. The ends were cut back, 3 bases at V and 1 base at J, with 9 bases in the middle. Per germline, CDR1 MNHEY and CDR2 SMNVEV (reference sequence). DNA for the CDR3: TGTGCCAGCAGTTTTGGGGGGGGGAACACTGAAGCTTTCTTT. This translates into CASSFGGGNTEAFF.

This clone was seen a single time. The chain carries TRBV28 and TRBJ2-7; D unresolved. Germline CDR1 reads MDHEN; CDR2 reads SYDVKM. V dropped 7 bases and J dropped 3 bases, with 10 bases sitting between them. This CDR3 contains 12 residues. The CDR3 sequence is CASTSDIYEQYF. CDR3 bases: TGTGCCAGCACCAGCGATATCTACGAGCAGTACTTC.

The V call is TRBV30, the J call TRBJ2-7, with TRBD1 as a possible D gene (6 bases). Germline V lookup: CDR1 GTSNPN, CDR2 SVGIG (reference sequence). The CDR3 contains 12 residues. Trimming shortened V by 3 bases and J by 2 bases, and 8 bases separated the two germline ends. CDR3 nucleotides: TGTGCCTGGAGGGGGGCCACCTACGAGCAGTACTTC. Translating gives CAWRGATYEQYF.

The chain links TRBV29-1 to TRBJ2-3; D is ambiguous. Trimming stripped 2 bases from V and 2 bases from J, with 14 bases between. The CDR3 loop spans 15 amino acids. CDR1 and CDR2 (germline): SQVTM, ANQGSEA. Written as DNA, the CDR3 is TGCAGCGTTGAACAAGCTGAAGGCCACACAGATACGCAGTATTTT. It specifies CSVEQAEGHTDTQYF.

About this clone itself: Distinct nucleotide sequences in the sample also encode this CDR3. The chain couples TRBV7-2 to TRBJ1-5; D not resolved. Germline values: CDR1 SGHTA, CDR2 FQGNSA. The V and J ends lost 4 bases and 4 bases respectively, with 8 bases between them. The CDR3 sequence is 13 residues long. CDR3 protein: CASSSGPNQPQHF. As DNA, the CDR3 is TGTGCCAGCAGCTCCGGGCCGAATCAGCCCCAGCATTTT.

This clone was observed many times. The chain recombines TRBV28 with TRBJ1-2, with 8 bases that match TRBD1. The V and J ends lost 6 bases and 8 bases, in that order; junction bases with no gene match: 2. This CDR3 has 11 amino acids. Germline CDR1 MDHEN, CDR2 SYDVKM. CDR3 in amino acids: CASRDRGGYTF. CDR3 sequence (DNA): TGTGCCAGCAGAGACAGGGGCGGCTACACCTTC.

The chain is built from TRBV27 and TRBJ1-6, with D possibly being TRBD1 (6 bases). V was shortened by 5 bases and J by 8 bases, with 19 bases between the two germline ends. The CDR3 is 16 amino acids. Germline V lookup: CDR1 MNHEY, CDR2 SMNVEV (reference sequence). The CDR3 DNA sequence: TGTGCCAGCAGTCCCATCTCACAGGGTAGATATTCACCCCTCCACTTT. Protein product: CASSPISQGRYSPLHF.

V and J are TRBV27 and TRBJ1-1; the D gene is possibly TRBD1 (5 bases). Germline V gene sequence: CDR1 MNHEY, CDR2 SMNVEV (reference sequence). The V end was cut by 1 base, the J end by 4 bases, with 10 bases between. The CDR3 covers 14 residues. CDR3 nucleotide sequence: TGTGCCAGCAGTTTATTTAGCAGGGCCACTGAAGCTTTCTTT. Its protein product is CASSLFSRATEAFF.

The chain is built from TRBV14 and TRBJ2-7, with D possibly matching TRBD1 (6 bases). V was trimmed by 0 bases and J by 3 bases, leaving 15 bases between them. This CDR3 comprises 16 residues. Per germline, CDR1 SGHDN and CDR2 FVKESK. Written as DNA, the CDR3 is TGTGCCAGCAGCCAAGACCCGACAGGTACCTACTACGAGCAGTACGTC. Protein product: CASSQDPTGTYYEQYV.

The rearrangement uses TRBV5-1 and TRBJ1-2, with D uncertain. Per germline, CDR1 SGHRS and CDR2 YFSETQ. Trimming left V 0 bases short and J 6 bases short, with 15 bases between. The CDR3 has 15 residues. The CDR3 spells CASSLAARVPDGYTF. CDR3 in DNA: TGCGCCAGCAGCTTGGCCGCCCGGGTTCCCGATGGCTACACCTTC.

The chain uses TRBV7-2 and TRBJ2-5, with D perhaps matching TRBD1 or TRBD2 (5 bases each). The CDR3 covers 16 residues. V shed 1 base and J shed 5 bases, with 17 bases lying between them. The germline gives CDR1 SGHTA, CDR2 FQGNSA. The CDR3 loop reads CASSLVGTSVFETQYF. DNA for the CDR3: TGTGCCAGCAGCTTAGTCGGGACCTCAGTATTTGAGACCCAGTACTTC.

The genes are TRBV4-1 and TRBJ1-2, with D hard to call. The CDR3 runs 17 residues. CDR1 MGHRA and CDR2 YSYEKL come from the germline V gene. The V end was cut by 5 bases, the J end by 8 bases, with 27 bases between. The CDR3 reads CASSLGPRQAGDNGYTF. The CDR3 DNA sequence: TGCGCCAGCAGCTTAGGCCCCAGACAAGCAGGAGATAACGGCTACACCTTC.